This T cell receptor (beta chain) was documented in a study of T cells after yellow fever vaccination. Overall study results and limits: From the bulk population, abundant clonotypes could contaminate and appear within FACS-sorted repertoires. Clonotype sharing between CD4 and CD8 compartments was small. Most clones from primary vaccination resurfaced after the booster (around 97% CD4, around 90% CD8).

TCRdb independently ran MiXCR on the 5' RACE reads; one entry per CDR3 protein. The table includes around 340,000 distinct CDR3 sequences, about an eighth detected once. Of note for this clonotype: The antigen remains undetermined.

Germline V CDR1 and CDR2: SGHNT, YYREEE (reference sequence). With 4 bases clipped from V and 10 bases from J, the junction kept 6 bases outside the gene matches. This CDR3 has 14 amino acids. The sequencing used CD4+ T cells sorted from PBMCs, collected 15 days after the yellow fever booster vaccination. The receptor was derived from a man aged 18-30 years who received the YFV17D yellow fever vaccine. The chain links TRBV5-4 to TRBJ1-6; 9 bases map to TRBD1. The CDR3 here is CASSAGQGLSPLHF. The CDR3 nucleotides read TGTGCCAGCAGCGCTGGACAGGGGTTATCACCCCTCCACTTT.